This record covers a single T cell receptor (beta chain). The germline V gene encodes CDR1 ENHRY and CDR2 SYGVKD. The CDR3 is 16 amino acids. Trimming removed 6 bases from V and 5 bases from J; junction bases left unmatched: 7. The data derive from a study of blood T cell repertoires in COVID-19. Overall study: PBMCs, B-cell-depleted T cells, or T cells were the source of the cDNA or gDNA that made up the material.

TCRdb's table, derived via immunoSEQ multiplex PCR, lists solely in-frame clones and lacks some. The profile shows 65,000 to 90,000 clones, around 76% of them singletons. The chain employs TRBV10-3 and TRBJ2-3; 14 bases are a match to TRBD2. Source material: peripheral blood. The origin of this receptor is a man aged 65 to 79 with active or convalescent COVID-19. The CDR3 loop is CAISAGTSGGRDTQYF. CDR3 sequence (DNA): TGTGCCATCAGCGCCGGGACTAGCGGGGGCAGAGATACGCAGTATTTT.